The rows below give T cell receptor beta chains drawn from one sample of a study of blood T cell repertoires in COVID-19. The method was immunoSEQ multiplex PCR; TCRdb's version includes in-frame clones alone and lacks a portion of them. The sample shows around 140,000 clones, around 80% of them seen only once. Sequencing was done on a sample of PBMCs or T cells enriched from blood (not recorded which). The receptors shown here come from a man in his forties or fifties with acute COVID-19. Both conserved end residues are part of each CDR3. A D gene is named only where the DNA matches it firmly. Part of the rows lack a size; the others show once, few, many or a class for expanded clones.

V gene	J gene	clone size	D gene	CDR3 protein	CDR3 DNA
TRBV6-6	TRBJ2-3	NA	TRBD2	CASSNSGAEKTQYF	TGTGCCAGTTCGAATAGCGGGGCCGAGAAAACGCAGTATTTT
TRBV9	TRBJ1-3	NA	TRBD1	CASSAQTGTGNTIYF	TGTGCCAGCAGCGCCCAGACAGGGACTGGAAACACCATATATTTT
TRBV3-1/TRBV3-2	TRBJ2-3	NA	TRBD1	CASSQGTGGTDTQYF	TGTGCCAGCAGCCAAGGAACAGGGGGCACAGATACGCAGTATTTT
TRBV4-2	TRBJ1-2	NA	TRBD1	CASSQANRGSYGYTF	TGTGCCAGCAGCCAAGCTAACAGGGGATCCTATGGCTACACCTTC
TRBV7-2	TRBJ2-1	NA	TRBD2	CASSLVGSSGYNEQFF	TGTGCCAGCAGCTTAGTAGGGTCTAGCGGATACAATGAGCAGTTCTTC
TRBV5-1	TRBJ2-7	NA	TRBD2	CASSFGSGRVSLEQYF	TGCGCCAGCAGTTTCGGTAGCGGGAGGGTATCCCTGGAGCAGTACTTC
TRBV6-2/TRBV6-3	TRBJ2-2	NA	TRBD1	CASSLGQGDTGELFF	TGTGCCAGCAGCCTCGGACAGGGGGACACCGGGGAGCTGTTTTTT
TRBV7-9	TRBJ1-2	once	NA	CASSLSANYGYTF	TGTGCCAGCAGCTTGAGTGCTAACTATGGCTACACCTTC
TRBV12-5	TRBJ2-1	NA	NA	CASGTNQGSEQFF	TGTGCTAGTGGGACCAATCAGGGTAGTGAGCAGTTCTTC
TRBV9	TRBJ2-2	NA	NA	CASSVLSSENTGELFF	TGTGCCAGCAGCGTGTTATCTAGCGAGAACACCGGGGAGCTGTTTTTT
TRBV29-1	TRBJ2-2	few	TRBD2	CSVGTGTRYSGELFF	TGCAGCGTCGGAACCGGGACTAGGTATTCCGGGGAGCTGTTTTTT
TRBV7-2	TRBJ2-5	many	TRBD2	CASSVKSGAPGYF	TGTGCCAGCAGCGTTAAAAGCGGGGCCCCCGGGTACTTC
TRBV25-1	TRBJ1-6	few	NA	CASSDWFGGNSPLHF	TGTGCCAGCAGTGATTGGTTCGGGGGAAATTCACCCCTCCACTTT
TRBV19	TRBJ2-1	NA	NA	CASSRAQIDNEQFF	TGTGCCAGTAGTAGGGCCCAAATCGACAATGAGCAGTTCTTC
TRBV5-4	TRBJ2-1	NA	TRBD1	CASSRDRGPTYNEQFF	TGTGCCAGCAGCAGGGACAGGGGGCCCACCTACAATGAGCAGTTCTTC
TRBV6-5	TRBJ2-7	NA	NA	CASRKSGAAYEQYF	TGTGCCAGCAGAAAATCAGGGGCGGCCTACGAGCAGTACTTC
TRBV21-1	TRBJ2-5	NA	NA	CASSKCWDRVAEETQYF	TGTGCCAGCAGCAAATGTTGGGACAGGGTAGCTGAAGAGACCCAGTACTTC
TRBV5-1	TRBJ1-5	NA	TRBD1	CASSPDRGNQPQHF	TGCGCCAGCAGCCCCGACAGGGGGAATCAGCCCCAGCATTTT
TRBV18	TRBJ2-1	NA	NA	CANREPHEQFF	TGTGCCAACCGGGAGCCCCATGAGCAGTTCTTC
TRBV5-5	TRBJ2-1	NA	NA	CASSTDRRGDEQFF	TGTGCCAGCAGCACCGACAGGAGAGGTGATGAGCAGTTCTTC
TRBV27	TRBJ2-7	NA	NA	CASSFKGGGTYEQYF	TGTGCCAGCAGTTTTAAGGGGGGGGGCACCTACGAGCAGTACTTC
TRBV7-9	TRBJ2-7	NA	TRBD2	CASSLHGTSSSYEQYF	TGTGCCAGCAGCTTGCATGGGACTAGCAGCTCCTACGAGCAGTACTTC
TRBV19	TRBJ1-5	once	NA	CASRATINQPQHF	TGTGCCAGTAGGGCCACGATAAATCAGCCCCAGCATTTT
TRBV18	TRBJ2-1	NA	NA	CASSPALANEQFF	TGTGCCAGCTCACCGGCCCTAGCGAATGAGCAGTTCTTC
TRBV3-1/TRBV3-2	TRBJ2-7	NA	NA	CASSQDAGVPYEQYF	TGTGCCAGCAGCCAAGACGCAGGGGTCCCCTACGAGCAGTACTTC